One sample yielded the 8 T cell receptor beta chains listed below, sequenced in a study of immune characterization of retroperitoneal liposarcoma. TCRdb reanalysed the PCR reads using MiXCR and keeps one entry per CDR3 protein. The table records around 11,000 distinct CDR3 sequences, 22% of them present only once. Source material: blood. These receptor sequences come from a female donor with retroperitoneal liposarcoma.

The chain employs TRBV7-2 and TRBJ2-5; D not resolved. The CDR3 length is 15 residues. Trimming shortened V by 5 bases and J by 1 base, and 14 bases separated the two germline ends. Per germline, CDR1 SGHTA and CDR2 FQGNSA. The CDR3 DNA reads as TGTGCCAGCAGCCATGCCGCGGCAGTCCAAGAGACCCAGTACTTC. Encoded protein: CASSHAAAVQETQYF.

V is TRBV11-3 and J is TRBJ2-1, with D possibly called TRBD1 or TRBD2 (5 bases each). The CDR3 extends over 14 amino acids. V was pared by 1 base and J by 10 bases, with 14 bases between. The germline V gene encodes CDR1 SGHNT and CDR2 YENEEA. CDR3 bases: TGTGCCAGCAGCTTAGTAAGTCTAGGGGACGAGCAGTTCTTC. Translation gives CASSLVSLGDEQFF.

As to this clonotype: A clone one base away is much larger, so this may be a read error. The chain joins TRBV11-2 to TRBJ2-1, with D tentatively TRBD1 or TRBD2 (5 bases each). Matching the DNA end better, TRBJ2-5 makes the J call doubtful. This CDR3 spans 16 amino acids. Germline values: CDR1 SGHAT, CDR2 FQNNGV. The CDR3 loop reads CASSSSGPGYIETQYF. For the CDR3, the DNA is TGTGCCAGCAGCTCCTCGGGGCCGGGGTATATAGAGACCCAGTACTTC.

The CDR3 loop reads CASSPMGGGRVGELFF. The DNA of the CDR3 is TGTGCCAGCAGCCCCATGGGGGGCGGGAGGGTTGGGGAGCTGTTTTTT. This chain links TRBV9 with TRBJ2-2; 9 bases match TRBD2. Germline assignment: CDR1 SGDLS and CDR2 YYNGEE. This CDR3 comprises 16 residues. Trimming removed 4 bases from V and 8 bases from J; junction bases left unmatched: 12.

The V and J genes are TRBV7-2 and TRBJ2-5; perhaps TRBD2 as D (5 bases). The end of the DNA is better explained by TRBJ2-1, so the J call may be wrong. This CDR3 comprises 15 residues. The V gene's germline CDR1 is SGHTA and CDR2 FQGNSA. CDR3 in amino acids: CASVPGRWTGGEQFF. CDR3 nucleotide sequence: TGTGCCAGCGTCCCAGGCCGGTGGACGGGCGGGGAGCAGTTCTTC.

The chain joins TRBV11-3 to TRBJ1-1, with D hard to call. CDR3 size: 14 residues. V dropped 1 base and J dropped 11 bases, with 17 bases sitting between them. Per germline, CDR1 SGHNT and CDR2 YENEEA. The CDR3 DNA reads TGTGCCAGCAGCTTAGTAAGCACCCCAATCGACGCTTTCTTT. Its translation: CASSLVSTPIDAFF.

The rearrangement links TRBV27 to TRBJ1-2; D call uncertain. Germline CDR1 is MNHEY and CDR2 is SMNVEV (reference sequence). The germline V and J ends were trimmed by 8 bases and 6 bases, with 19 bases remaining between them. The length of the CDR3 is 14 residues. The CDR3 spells CASGRFPGMDGYTF. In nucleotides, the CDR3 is TGTGCCAGCGGCCGATTCCCGGGGATGGATGGCTACACCTTC.

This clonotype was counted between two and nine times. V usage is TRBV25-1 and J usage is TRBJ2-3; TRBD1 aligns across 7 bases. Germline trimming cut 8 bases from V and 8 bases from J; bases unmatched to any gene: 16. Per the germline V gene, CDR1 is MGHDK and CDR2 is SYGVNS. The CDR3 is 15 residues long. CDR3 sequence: CASSAIVGGTGTQYF. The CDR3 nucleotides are TGTGCCAGCTCAGCGATAGTAGGGGGCACTGGTACGCAGTATTTT. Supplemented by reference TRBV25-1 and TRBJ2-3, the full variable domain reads EADIYQTPRYLVIGTGKKITLECSQTMGHDKMYWYQQDPGMELHLIHYSYGVNSTEKGDLSSESTVSRIRTEHFPLTLESARPSHTSQYLCASSAIVGGTGTQYFGPGTRLTVL.